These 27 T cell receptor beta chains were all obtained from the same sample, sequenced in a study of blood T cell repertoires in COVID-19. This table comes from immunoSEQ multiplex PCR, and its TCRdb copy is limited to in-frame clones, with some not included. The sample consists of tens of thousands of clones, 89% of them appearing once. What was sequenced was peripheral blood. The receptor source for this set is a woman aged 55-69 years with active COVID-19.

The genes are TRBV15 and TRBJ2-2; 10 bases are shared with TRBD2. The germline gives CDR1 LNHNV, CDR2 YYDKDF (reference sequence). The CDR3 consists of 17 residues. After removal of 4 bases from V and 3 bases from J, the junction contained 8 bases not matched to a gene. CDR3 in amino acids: CATSTSPTSGYTGELFF. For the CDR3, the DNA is TGTGCCACCAGCACCTCCCCGACTAGCGGGTACACCGGGGAGCTGTTTTTT.

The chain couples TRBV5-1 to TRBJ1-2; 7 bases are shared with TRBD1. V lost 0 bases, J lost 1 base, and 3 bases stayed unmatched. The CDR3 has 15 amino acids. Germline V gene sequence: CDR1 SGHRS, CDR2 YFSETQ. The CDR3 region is CASSLDGTVNYGYTF. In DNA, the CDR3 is TGCGCCAGCAGCTTGGACGGGACAGTTAACTATGGCTACACCTTC.

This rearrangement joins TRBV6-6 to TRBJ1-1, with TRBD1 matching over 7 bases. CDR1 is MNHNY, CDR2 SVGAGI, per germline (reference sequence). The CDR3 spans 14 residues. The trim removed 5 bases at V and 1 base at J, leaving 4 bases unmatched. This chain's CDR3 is CASSDDRANTEAFF. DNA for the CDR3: TGTGCCAGCAGTGACGACAGGGCGAACACTGAAGCTTTCTTT.

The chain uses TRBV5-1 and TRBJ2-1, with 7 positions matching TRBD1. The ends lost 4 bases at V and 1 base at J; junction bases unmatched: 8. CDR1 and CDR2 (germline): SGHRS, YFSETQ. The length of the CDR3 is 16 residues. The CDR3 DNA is TGCGCCAGCAGCCCTAGACAGGGTGGGTCCTACAATGAGCAGTTCTTC. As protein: CASSPRQGGSYNEQFF.

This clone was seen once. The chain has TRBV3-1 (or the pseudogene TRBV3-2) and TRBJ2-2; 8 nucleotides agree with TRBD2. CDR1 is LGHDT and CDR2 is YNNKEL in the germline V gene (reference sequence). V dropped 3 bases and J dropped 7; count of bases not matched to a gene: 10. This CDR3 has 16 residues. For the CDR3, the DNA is TGTGCCAGCAGCCAGCTCCCGGGGGGGATGGACGGGGAGCTGTTTTTT. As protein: CASSQLPGGMDGELFF.

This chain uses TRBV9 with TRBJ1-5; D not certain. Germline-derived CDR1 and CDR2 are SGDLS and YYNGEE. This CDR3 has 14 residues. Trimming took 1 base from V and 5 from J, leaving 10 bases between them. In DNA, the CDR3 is TGTGCCAGCAGCGTATCAGACTCCCATCAGCCCCAGCATTTT. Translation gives CASSVSDSHQPQHF.

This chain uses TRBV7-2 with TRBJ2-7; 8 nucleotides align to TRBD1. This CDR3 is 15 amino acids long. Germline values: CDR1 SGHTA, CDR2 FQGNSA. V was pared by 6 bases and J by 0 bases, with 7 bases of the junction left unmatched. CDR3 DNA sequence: TGTGCCAGCAGTTCGGACAGGGCGCTCTCCTACGAGCAGTACTTC. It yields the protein CASSSDRALSYEQYF.

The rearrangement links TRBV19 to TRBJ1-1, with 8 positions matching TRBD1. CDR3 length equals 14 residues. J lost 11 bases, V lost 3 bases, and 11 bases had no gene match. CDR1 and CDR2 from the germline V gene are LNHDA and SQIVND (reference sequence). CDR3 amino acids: CASSIGTGFLRAFF. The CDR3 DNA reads TGTGCCAGTAGTATCGGGACAGGATTTTTGAGGGCTTTCTTT.

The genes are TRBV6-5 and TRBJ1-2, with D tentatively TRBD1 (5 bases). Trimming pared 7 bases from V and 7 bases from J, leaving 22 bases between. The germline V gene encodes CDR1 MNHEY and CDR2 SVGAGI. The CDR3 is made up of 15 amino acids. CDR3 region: CASTAPELGDSGYTF. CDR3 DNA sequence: TGTGCCAGCACCGCCCCGGAGTTAGGGGATAGTGGCTACACCTTC.

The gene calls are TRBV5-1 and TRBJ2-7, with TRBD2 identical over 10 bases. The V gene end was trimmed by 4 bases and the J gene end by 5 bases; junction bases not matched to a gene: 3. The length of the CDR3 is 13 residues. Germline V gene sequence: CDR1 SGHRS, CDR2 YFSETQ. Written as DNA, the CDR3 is TGCGCCAGCAGCCCGGGACTAGCGAACGAGCAGTACTTC. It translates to CASSPGLANEQYF. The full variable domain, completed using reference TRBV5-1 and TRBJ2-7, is KAGVTQTPRYLIKTRGQQVTLSCSPISGHRSVSWYQQTPGQGLQFLFEYFSETQRNKGNFPGRFSGRQFSNSRSEMNVSTLELGDSALYLCASSPGLANEQYFGPGTRLTVT.

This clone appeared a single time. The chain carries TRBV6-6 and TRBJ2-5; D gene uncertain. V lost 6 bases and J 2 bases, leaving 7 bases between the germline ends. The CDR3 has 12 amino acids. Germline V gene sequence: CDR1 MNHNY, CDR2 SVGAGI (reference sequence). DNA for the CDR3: TGTGCCAGCAGCCCGAGTCAAGAGACCCAGTACTTC. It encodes CASSPSQETQYF.

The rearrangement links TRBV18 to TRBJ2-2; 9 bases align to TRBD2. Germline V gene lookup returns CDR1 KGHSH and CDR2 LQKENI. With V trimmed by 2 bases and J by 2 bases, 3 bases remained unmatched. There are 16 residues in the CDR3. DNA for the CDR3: TGTGCCAGCTCACCAGAGGGGACTAGCAACACCGGGGAGCTGTTTTTT. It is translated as CASSPEGTSNTGELFF.

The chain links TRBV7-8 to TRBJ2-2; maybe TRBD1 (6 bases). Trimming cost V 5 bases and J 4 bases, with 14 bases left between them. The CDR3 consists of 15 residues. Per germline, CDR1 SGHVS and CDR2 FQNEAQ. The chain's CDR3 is CASSATGLTTGELFF. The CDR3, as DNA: TGTGCCAGCAGCGCGACAGGCCTTACCACCGGGGAGCTGTTTTTT.

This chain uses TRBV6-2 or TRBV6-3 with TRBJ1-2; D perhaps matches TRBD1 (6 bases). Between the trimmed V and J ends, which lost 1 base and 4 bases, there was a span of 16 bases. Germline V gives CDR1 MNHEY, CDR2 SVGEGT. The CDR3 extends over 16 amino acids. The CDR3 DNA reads TGTGCCAGCAGTTACTTCGGACAGTTCGGAGGCTATGGCTACACCTTC. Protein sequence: CASSYFGQFGGYGYTF.

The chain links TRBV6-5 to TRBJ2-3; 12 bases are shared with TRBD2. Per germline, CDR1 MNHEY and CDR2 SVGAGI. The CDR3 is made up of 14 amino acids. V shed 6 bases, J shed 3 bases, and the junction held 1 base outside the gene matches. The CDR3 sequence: CASRGLAGTDTQYF. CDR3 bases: TGTGCCAGCAGAGGACTAGCGGGGACAGATACGCAGTATTTT.

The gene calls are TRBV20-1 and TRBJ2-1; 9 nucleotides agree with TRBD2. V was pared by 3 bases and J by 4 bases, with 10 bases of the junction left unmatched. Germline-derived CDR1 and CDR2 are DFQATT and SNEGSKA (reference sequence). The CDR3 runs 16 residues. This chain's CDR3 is CSASAPWSGRYNEQFF. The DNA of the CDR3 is TGCAGTGCTAGTGCCCCCTGGAGCGGGAGGTACAATGAGCAGTTCTTC.

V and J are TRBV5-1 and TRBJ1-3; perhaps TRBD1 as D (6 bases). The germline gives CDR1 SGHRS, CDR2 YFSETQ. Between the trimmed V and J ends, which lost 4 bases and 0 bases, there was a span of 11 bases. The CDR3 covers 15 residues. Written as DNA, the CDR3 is TGCGCCAGCAGCCCCAAGACAGGCTCTGGAAACACCATATATTTT. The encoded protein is CASSPKTGSGNTIYF.

The DNA of the CDR3 is TGCAGCGTTGAGGGCAGGGTAGAAACTGAAGCTTTCTTT. It codes for CSVEGRVETEAFF. This chain connects TRBV29-1 to TRBJ1-1, with TRBD1 as a possible D gene (5 bases). Looked up from germline, CDR1 is SQVTM and CDR2 is ANQGSEA. The CDR3 runs to 13 residues. With 3 bases removed from V and 5 bases from J, the gap between germline ends came to 13 bases.

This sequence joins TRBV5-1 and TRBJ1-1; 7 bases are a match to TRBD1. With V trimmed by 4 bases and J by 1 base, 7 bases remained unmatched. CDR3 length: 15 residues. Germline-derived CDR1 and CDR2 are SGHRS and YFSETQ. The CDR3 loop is CASSKDRDRNTEAFF. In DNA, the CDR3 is TGCGCCAGCAGCAAAGACAGGGATCGGAACACTGAAGCTTTCTTT.

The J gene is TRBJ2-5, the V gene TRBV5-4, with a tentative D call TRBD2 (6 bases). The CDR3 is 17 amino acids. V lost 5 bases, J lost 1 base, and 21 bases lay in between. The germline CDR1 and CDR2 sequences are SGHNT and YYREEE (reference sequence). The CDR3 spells CASRGDFLLGVQETQYF. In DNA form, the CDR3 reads TGTGCCAGCAGAGGGGACTTCCTCCTTGGGGTCCAAGAGACCCAGTACTTC.

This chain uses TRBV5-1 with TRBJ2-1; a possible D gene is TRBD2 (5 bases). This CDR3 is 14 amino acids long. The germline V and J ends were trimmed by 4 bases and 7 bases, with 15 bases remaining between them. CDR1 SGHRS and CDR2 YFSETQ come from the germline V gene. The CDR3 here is CASSARGSRNEQFF. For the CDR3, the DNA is TGCGCCAGCAGCGCACGGGGATCCAGGAATGAGCAGTTCTTC.

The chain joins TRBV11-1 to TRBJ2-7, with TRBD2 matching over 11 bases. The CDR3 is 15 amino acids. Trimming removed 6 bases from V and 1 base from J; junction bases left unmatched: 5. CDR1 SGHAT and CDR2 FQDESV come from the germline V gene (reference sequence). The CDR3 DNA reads TGTGCCAGCAGACCTACTAGCGGGGGATCCTACGAGCAGTACTTC. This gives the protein CASRPTSGGSYEQYF.

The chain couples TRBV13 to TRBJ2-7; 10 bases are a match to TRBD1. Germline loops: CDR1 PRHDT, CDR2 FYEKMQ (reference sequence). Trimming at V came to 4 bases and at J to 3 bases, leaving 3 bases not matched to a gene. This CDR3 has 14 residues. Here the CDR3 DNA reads TGTGCCAGCAGCTCCGGACAGGGGGGCTACGAGCAGTACTTC. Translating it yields CASSSGQGGYEQYF.

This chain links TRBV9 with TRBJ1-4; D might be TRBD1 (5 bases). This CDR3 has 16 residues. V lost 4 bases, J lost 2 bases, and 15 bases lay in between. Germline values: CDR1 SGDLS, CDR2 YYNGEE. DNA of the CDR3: TGTGCCAGCAGCCGGGGAGGCGGGGCTACTAATGAAAAACTGTTTTTT. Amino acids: CASSRGGGATNEKLFF.

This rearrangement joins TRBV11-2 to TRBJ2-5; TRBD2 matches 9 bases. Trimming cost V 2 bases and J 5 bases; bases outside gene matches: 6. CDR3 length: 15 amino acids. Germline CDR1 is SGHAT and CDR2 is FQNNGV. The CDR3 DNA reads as TGTGCCAGCAGCTTAATGCGGGGGGGCGTGGAGACCCAGTACTTC. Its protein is CASSLMRGGVETQYF.

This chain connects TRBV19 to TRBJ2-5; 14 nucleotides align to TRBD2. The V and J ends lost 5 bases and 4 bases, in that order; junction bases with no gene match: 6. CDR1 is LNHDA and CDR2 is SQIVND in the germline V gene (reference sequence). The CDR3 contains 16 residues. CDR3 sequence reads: CASSSGLAGARETQYF. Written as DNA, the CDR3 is TGTGCCAGTAGTTCGGGACTAGCGGGGGCCCGAGAGACCCAGTACTTC.

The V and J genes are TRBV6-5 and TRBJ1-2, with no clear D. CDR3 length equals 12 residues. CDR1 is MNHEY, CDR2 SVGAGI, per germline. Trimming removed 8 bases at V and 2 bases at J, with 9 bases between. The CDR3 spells CASQTENYGYTF. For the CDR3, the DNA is TGTGCCAGCCAAACAGAAAACTATGGCTACACCTTC.